Shown below are 24 T cell receptor beta chains from a single sample sequenced in a study of T cell repertoires in cytomegalovirus infection. MiXCR, applied by TCRdb to the reads, yields one record per CDR3 protein. The repertoire holds hundreds of thousands of distinct CDR3 sequences, with approximately 10% as singletons. Sequencing was performed on PBMCs. These receptors were taken from a human donor in good health (CMV status not recorded). Some clones in this sample may be carry-over from other donors' samples.

This clonotype was seen repeatedly, ten times or more. This rearrangement joins TRBV7-2 to TRBJ1-6; D is unclear. From germline, CDR1 is SGHTA and CDR2 FQGNSA. The CDR3 covers 15 residues. V was clipped by 1 base and J by 9 bases, with 13 bases between them. The CDR3 reads CASSLETRRSSPLHF. The CDR3 nucleotides read TGTGCCAGCAGCTTAGAGACCCGGAGAAGTTCACCCCTCCACTTT.

This clonotype has a count of ten or more. The chain uses TRBV7-6 and TRBJ2-3; tentatively, D is TRBD2 (6 bases). This CDR3 comprises 15 residues. V was pared by 1 base and J by 1 base, with 9 bases between. Germline V gives CDR1 SGHVS, CDR2 FNYEAQ. The CDR3 loop is CASSLGGGGTDTQYF. CDR3 nucleotide sequence: TGTGCCAGCAGCTTAGGTGGAGGGGGCACAGATACGCAGTATTTT.

This clonotype was detected ten times or more. This chain connects TRBV19 to TRBJ1-1, with 7 positions matching TRBD1. CDR3 size: 15 residues. Germline-derived CDR1 and CDR2 are LNHDA and SQIVND (reference sequence). Unmatched junction bases numbered 5, after V lost 4 bases and J lost 0 bases. CDR3 residues: CASSTRDRVNTEAFF. The DNA for the CDR3 is TGTGCCAGTAGTACCCGCGACAGGGTGAACACTGAAGCTTTCTTT.

This chain links TRBV5-1 with TRBJ1-4; the match to TRBD1 covers 7 bases. Per germline, CDR1 SGHRS and CDR2 YFSETQ. The V and J ends lost 4 bases and 8 bases, in that order; junction bases with no gene match: 11. The CDR3 covers 15 residues. The CDR3 region has the DNA TGCGCCAGCAGCGGATACCAGGGAGGGGGCGAAAAACTGTTTTTT. It is translated as CASSGYQGGGEKLFF.

The chain links TRBV9 to TRBJ2-3, with 7 bases fitting TRBD1. The CDR3 is made up of 15 amino acids. Germline lookup yields CDR1 SGDLS and CDR2 YYNGEE. V was pared by 0 bases and J by 1 base, with 2 bases of the junction left unmatched. Here the CDR3 reads CASSVEGAGTDTQYF. The CDR3 bases are TGTGCCAGCAGCGTAGAGGGGGCCGGCACAGATACGCAGTATTTT.

This clonotype was seen ten or more times. The chain has TRBV7-8 and TRBJ2-5; D is undetermined. V lost 5 bases, J lost 6 bases, and 13 bases lay in between. CDR1 is SGHVS and CDR2 is FQNEAQ in the germline V gene. The CDR3 covers 13 residues. The CDR3 sequence: CASSPMGYQTQYF. The DNA for the CDR3 is TGTGCCAGCAGCCCCATGGGGTATCAGACCCAGTACTTC.

This clonotype appeared a few times. V is TRBV29-1 and J is TRBJ2-3, with 11 bases lining up with TRBD2. The CDR3 covers 15 residues. V shed 6 bases, J shed 2 bases, and the junction held 7 bases outside the gene matches. Per the germline V gene, CDR1 is SQVTM and CDR2 is ANQGSEA. The CDR3 sequence: CSVSTSGVVTDTQYF. In DNA form, the CDR3 reads TGCAGCGTCTCGACTAGCGGGGTGGTCACAGATACGCAGTATTTT.

This clonotype has a count of ten or more. V gene TRBV2 combines with J gene TRBJ1-1; possible D gene TRBD1, 5 bases. This CDR3 spans 13 amino acids. V gave up 3 bases and J gave up 4 bases, with 9 bases separating them. Germline V lookup: CDR1 SNHLY, CDR2 FYNNEI. The CDR3 DNA sequence: TGTGCCAGCAGTGATGCAGGGAGCACTGAAGCTTTCTTT. It translates to CASSDAGSTEAFF. The full variable domain, rest sourced from reference TRBV2 and TRBJ1-1, is EPEVTQTPSHQVTQMGQEVILRCVPISNHLYFYWYRQILGQKVEFLVSFYNNEISEKSEIFDDQFSVERPDGSNFTLKIRSTKLEDSAMYFCASSDAGSTEAFFGQGTRLTVV.

This clonotype was seen at least ten times. The chain links TRBV5-1 to TRBJ2-5; 7 bases are a match to TRBD2. V lost 0 bases to trimming and J lost 5 bases; unmatched junction nucleotides: 7. The length of the CDR3 is 15 residues. Germline CDR1 SGHRS, CDR2 YFSETQ. CDR3 residues: CASSLEAGAEETQYF. CDR3 DNA: TGCGCCAGCAGCTTGGAGGCGGGAGCGGAGGAGACCCAGTACTTC.

This clonotype was counted only a few times. As DNA, the CDR3 is TGCAGCGTTGCGGGCAGAAATATTCCTGGCTACACCTTC. Protein sequence: CSVAGRNIPGYTF. The V gene is TRBV29-1, the J gene TRBJ1-2; D call uncertain. V dropped 4 bases and J dropped 7 bases, with 16 bases sitting between them. The CDR3 spans 13 residues. CDR1 is SQVTM and CDR2 is ANQGSEA in the germline V gene.

This clonotype has at least ten counts. The chain is built from TRBV12-3 or TRBV12-4 and TRBJ1-1; D unresolved. The CDR3 totals 13 residues. V shed 6 bases and J shed 1 base, with 9 bases lying between them. In DNA, the CDR3 is TGTGCCAGCAGAACTACACAGAACACTGAAGCTTTCTTT. Protein: CASRTTQNTEAFF.

The rearrangement joins TRBV6-5 to TRBJ2-7; 10 nucleotides match TRBD1. The CDR3 is 16 amino acids. Germline V gene sequence: CDR1 MNHEY, CDR2 SVGAGI. Trimming at V came to 0 bases and at J to 6 bases, leaving 8 bases not matched to a gene. This CDR3 is CASSYSSTGGFGEQYF. CDR3 DNA: TGTGCCAGCAGTTACTCTTCGACAGGGGGCTTCGGCGAGCAGTACTTC.

This clonotype appeared a few times. V is TRBV4-2 and J is TRBJ1-1, with 8 positions matching TRBD1. After removal of 4 bases from V and 1 base from J, the junction contained 11 bases not matched to a gene. Looked up from germline, CDR1 is LGHNA and CDR2 is YNFKEQ. This CDR3 is 17 amino acids long. The CDR3 sequence: CASSPSRTGITNTEAFF. The CDR3 bases are TGTGCCAGCAGCCCTTCGAGGACAGGGATAACGAACACTGAAGCTTTCTTT.

This clonotype was observed many times. The genes are TRBV20-1 and TRBJ2-2; 7 bases fit TRBD2. V dropped 6 bases and J dropped 4; count of bases not matched to a gene: 8. The CDR3 is 14 amino acids. Germline CDR1 DFQATT, CDR2 SNEGSKA (reference sequence). CDR3 loop: CSAPPSGPTGELFF. The CDR3 DNA sequence: TGCAGTGCCCCACCTAGCGGTCCCACCGGGGAGCTGTTTTTT.

This clonotype was seen more than once but under ten times. The CDR3: CASSPGQGAREKLFF. The CDR3, as DNA: TGTGCCAGCAGCCCCGGGCAGGGGGCGCGGGAAAAACTGTTTTTT. The J gene is TRBJ1-4, the V gene TRBV7-9, with 8 bases matching TRBD1. The CDR3 has 15 residues. Germline lookup yields CDR1 SEHNR and CDR2 FQNEAQ (reference sequence). V shed 5 bases and J 8 bases; nucleotides not matched to a gene: 10.

This clonotype turned up a few times. The V gene is TRBV6-6, the J gene TRBJ2-3; TRBD2 matches at 11 bases. This CDR3 is built from 18 residues. CDR1 and CDR2 (germline): MNHNY, SVGAGI (reference sequence). The ends lost 6 bases at V and 2 bases at J; junction bases unmatched: 13. The CDR3 sequence: CASSSPPGTSGFTDTQYF. CDR3 sequence (DNA): TGTGCCAGCAGCTCCCCACCAGGGACTAGCGGCTTCACAGATACGCAGTATTTT.

The genes are TRBV19 and TRBJ2-7; TRBD2 aligns across 8 bases. V shed 1 base, J shed 3 bases, and the junction held 8 bases outside the gene matches. The CDR3 contains 16 residues. Germline CDR1 is LNHDA and CDR2 is SQIVND (reference sequence). The CDR3 DNA sequence: TGTGCCAGTAGTATAGGAGCAGCGGGAGTCGTCTACGAGCAGTACTTC. Protein: CASSIGAAGVVYEQYF. The entire variable domain, with the rest obtained from reference TRBV19 and TRBJ2-7, is as follows: DGGITQSPKYLFRKEGQNVTLSCEQNLNHDAMYWYRQDPGQGLRLIYYSQIVNDFQKGDIAEGYSVSREKKESFPLTVTSAQKNPTAFYLCASSIGAAGVVYEQYFGPGTRLTVT.

In regard to this clonotype: One end of the junction is discordant with germline, which a read error may explain. The chain links TRBV2 to TRBJ2-5, with D hard to call. This CDR3 is built from 10 residues. Germline values: CDR1 SNHLY, CDR2 FYNNEI. The chain's CDR3 is CASSLEIQYF. In DNA, the CDR3 is TGTGCCAGCAGTCTAGAGATCCAGTACTTC.

The J gene is TRBJ2-1, the V gene TRBV20-1; TRBD2 might be the D (6 bases). CDR3 length: 19 residues. V was shortened by 6 bases and J by 2 bases, with 29 bases between the two germline ends. Per the germline V gene, CDR1 is DFQATT and CDR2 is SNEGSKA (reference sequence). For the CDR3, the DNA is TGCAGTGCCACGATACACGGGACTCGCCACGCTCGCCCCTACAATGAGCAGTTCTTC. Translated, it gives CSATIHGTRHARPYNEQFF.

This chain links TRBV19 with TRBJ2-1; D ambiguous. CDR3 length: 15 residues. The germline V gene has CDR1 LNHDA and CDR2 SQIVND (reference sequence). Between the trimmed V and J ends, which lost 7 bases and 0 bases, there was a span of 13 bases. The CDR3 region has the DNA TGTGCCAGTACTCCGACACCTTTCTCCTACAATGAGCAGTTCTTC. This sequence encodes CASTPTPFSYNEQFF.

This clonotype occurred a few times. The V gene is TRBV2, the J gene TRBJ2-2; no definite D call. Germline V lookup: CDR1 SNHLY, CDR2 FYNNEI. The CDR3 has 15 amino acids. Deletions cut 5 bases from V and 0 bases from J, with 10 bases between. The CDR3 region has the DNA TGTGCCAGCAGTCCTCGACTCCCGAACACCGGGGAGCTGTTTTTT. As protein: CASSPRLPNTGELFF.

In its sample, this clonotype was seen many times. This CDR3 reads CASSVGGGSGQPQHF. The CDR3 DNA is TGTGCCAGCAGCGTAGGCGGAGGTTCGGGGCAGCCCCAGCATTTT. The rearrangement uses TRBV9 and TRBJ1-5; the D is unclear. The germline V gene has CDR1 SGDLS and CDR2 YYNGEE. The CDR3 spans 15 residues. V shed 0 bases and J shed 7 bases, with 14 bases lying between them.

Many counts were recorded for this clonotype. The J gene is TRBJ2-3, the V gene TRBV9; the D gene is possibly TRBD1 (6 bases). This CDR3 contains 15 residues. Germline lookup yields CDR1 SGDLS and CDR2 YYNGEE. Trimming shortened V by 0 bases and J by 4 bases, and 12 bases separated the two germline ends. The chain's CDR3 is CASSVGDRFPDTQYF. The CDR3 DNA follows: TGTGCCAGCAGCGTAGGAGACAGGTTCCCAGATACGCAGTATTTT.

A few counts support this clonotype. The chain links TRBV6-1 to TRBJ2-5; D is unclear. Trimming removed 2 bases at V and 7 bases at J, with 11 bases between. The CDR3 is made up of 13 amino acids. The V gene's germline CDR1 is MNHNS and CDR2 SASEGT. This chain's CDR3 is CASSETEPGTQYF. The DNA for the CDR3 is TGTGCCAGCAGTGAAACAGAGCCCGGGACCCAGTACTTC.